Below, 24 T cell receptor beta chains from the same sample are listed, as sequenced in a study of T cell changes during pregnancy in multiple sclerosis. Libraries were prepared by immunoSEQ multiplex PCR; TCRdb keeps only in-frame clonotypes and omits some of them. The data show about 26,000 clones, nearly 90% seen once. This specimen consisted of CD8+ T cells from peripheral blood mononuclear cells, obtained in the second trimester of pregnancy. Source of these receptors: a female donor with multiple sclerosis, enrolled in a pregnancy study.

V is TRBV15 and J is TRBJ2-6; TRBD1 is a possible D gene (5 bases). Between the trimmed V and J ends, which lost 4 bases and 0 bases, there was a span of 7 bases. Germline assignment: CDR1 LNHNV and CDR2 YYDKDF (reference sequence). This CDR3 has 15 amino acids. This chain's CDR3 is CATSTDSSGANVLTF. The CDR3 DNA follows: TGTGCCACCAGCACCGACAGCTCTGGGGCCAACGTCCTGACTTTC.

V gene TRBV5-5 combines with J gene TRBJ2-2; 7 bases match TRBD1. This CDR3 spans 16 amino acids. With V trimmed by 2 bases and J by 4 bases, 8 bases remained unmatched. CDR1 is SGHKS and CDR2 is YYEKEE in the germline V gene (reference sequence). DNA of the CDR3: TGTGCCAGCAGCTTCGATACAGGGGTAGGCACCGGGGAGCTGTTTTTT. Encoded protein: CASSFDTGVGTGELFF.

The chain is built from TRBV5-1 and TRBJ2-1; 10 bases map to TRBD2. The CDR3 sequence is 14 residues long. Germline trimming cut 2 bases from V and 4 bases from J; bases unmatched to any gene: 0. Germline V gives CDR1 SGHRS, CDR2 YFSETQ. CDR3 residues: CASSLLAGYNEQFF. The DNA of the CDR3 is TGCGCCAGCAGCTTACTAGCGGGATACAATGAGCAGTTCTTC.

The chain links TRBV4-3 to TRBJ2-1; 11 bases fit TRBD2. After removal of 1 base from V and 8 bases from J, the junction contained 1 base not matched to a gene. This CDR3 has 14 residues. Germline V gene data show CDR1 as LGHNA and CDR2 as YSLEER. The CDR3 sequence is CASSQASGRYEQFF. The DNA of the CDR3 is TGCGCCAGCAGCCAAGCTAGCGGGAGGTATGAGCAGTTCTTC.

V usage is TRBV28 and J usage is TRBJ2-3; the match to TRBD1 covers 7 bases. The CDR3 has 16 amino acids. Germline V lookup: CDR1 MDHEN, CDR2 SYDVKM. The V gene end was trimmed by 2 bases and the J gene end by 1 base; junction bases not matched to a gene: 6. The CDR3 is CASSLAPGTGTDTQYF. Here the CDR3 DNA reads TGTGCCAGCAGTTTAGCCCCGGGGACAGGCACAGATACGCAGTATTTT.

The CDR3 DNA reads TGTGCCACCAGCAGCCCCCGGGACAGCGTTCTTGCAACTAATGAAAAACTGTTTTTT. This encodes CATSSPRDSVLATNEKLFF. V is TRBV15 and J is TRBJ1-4; 7 bases agree with TRBD1. The CDR3 runs 19 residues. CDR1 and CDR2 (germline): LNHNV, YYDKDF (reference sequence). V dropped 3 bases and J dropped 0; count of bases not matched to a gene: 13.

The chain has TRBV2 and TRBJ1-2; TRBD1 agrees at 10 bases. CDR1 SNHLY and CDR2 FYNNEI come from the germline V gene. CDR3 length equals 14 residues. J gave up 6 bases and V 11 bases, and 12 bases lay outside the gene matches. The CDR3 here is CALYTGTGENGYTF. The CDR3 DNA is TGTGCCTTGTACACCGGGACAGGGGAGAATGGCTACACCTTC.

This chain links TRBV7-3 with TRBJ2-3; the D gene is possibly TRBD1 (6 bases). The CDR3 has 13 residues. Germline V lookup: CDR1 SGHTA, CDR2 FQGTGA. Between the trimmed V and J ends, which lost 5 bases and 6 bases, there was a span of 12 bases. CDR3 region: CASSKYRVDTQYF. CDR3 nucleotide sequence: TGTGCCAGCAGCAAATACAGGGTGGATACGCAGTATTTT.

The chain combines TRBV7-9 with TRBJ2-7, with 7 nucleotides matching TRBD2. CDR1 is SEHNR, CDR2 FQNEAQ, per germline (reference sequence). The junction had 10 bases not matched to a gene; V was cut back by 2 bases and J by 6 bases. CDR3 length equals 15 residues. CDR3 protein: CASSLLSGVAGEQYF. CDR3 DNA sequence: TGTGCCAGCAGCTTATTAAGTGGGGTAGCGGGCGAGCAGTACTTC.

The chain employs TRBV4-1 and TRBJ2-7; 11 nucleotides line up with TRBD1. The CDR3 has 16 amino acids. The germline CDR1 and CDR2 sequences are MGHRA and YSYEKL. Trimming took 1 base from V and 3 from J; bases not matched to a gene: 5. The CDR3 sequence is CASSQVLGTGGYEQYF. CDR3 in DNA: TGCGCCAGCAGCCAAGTTCTCGGGACAGGGGGCTACGAGCAGTACTTC.

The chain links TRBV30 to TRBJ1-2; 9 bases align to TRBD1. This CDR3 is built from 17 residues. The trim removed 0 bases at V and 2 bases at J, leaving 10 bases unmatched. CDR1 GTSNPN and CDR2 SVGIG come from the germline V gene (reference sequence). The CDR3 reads CAWSVPDRGVWNYGYTF. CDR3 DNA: TGTGCCTGGAGTGTCCCCGACAGGGGGGTTTGGAACTATGGCTACACCTTC. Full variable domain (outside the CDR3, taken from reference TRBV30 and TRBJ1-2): SQTIHQWPATLVQPVGSPLSLECTVEGTSNPNLYWYRQAAGRGLQLLFYSVGIGQISSEVPQNLSASRPQDRQFILSSKKLLLSDSGFYLCAWSVPDRGVWNYGYTFGSGTRLTVV.

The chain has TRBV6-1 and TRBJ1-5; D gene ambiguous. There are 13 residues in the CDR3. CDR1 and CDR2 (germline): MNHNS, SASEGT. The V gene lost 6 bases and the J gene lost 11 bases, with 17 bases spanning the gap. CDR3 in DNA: TGTGCCAGCAGCGGACTCTGGTCGATATCCCAGCATTTT. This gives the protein CASSGLWSISQHF.

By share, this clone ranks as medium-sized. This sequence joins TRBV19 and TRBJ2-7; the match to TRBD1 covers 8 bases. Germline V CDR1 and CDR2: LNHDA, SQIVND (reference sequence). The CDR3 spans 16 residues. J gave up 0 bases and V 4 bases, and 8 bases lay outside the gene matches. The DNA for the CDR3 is TGTGCCAGTAGTACCGGACAGGGCTTAAGCTCCTACGAGCAGTACTTC. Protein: CASSTGQGLSSYEQYF.

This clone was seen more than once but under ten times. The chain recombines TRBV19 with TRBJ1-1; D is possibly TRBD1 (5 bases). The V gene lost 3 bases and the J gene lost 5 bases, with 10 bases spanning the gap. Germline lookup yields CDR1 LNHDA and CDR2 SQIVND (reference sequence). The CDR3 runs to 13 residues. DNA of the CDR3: TGTGCCAGTAGTATTTGGGGCGCAACTGAAGCTTTCTTT. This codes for CASSIWGATEAFF.

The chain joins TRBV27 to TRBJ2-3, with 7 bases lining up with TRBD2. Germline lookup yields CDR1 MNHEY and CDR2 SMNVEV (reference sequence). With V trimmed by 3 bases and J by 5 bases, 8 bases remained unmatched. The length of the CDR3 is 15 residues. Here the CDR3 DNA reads TGTGCCAGCAGTTTTGGCGGGAGAGCGGAAGATACGCAGTATTTT. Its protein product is CASSFGGRAEDTQYF.

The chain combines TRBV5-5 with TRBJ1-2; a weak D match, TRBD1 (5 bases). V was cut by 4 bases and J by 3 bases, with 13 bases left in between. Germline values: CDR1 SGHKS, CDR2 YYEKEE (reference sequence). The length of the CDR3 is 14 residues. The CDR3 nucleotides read TGTGCCAGCAGCCCGGACGGAGGGGACTATGGCTACACCTTC. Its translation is CASSPDGGDYGYTF.

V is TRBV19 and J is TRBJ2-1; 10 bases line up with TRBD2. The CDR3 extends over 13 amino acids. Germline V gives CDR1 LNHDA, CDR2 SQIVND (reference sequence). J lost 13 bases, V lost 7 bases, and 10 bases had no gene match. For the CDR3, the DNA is TGTGCCAGTACCCTAGCGGGAGCCGGCCGACAGTTCTTC. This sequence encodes CASTLAGAGRQFF.

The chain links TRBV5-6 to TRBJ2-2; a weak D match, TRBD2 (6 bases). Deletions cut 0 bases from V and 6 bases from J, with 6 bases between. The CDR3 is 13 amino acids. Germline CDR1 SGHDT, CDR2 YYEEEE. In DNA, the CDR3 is TGTGCCAGCAGCTTGGGCGGGGCCGGGGAGCTGTTTTTT. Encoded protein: CASSLGGAGELFF.

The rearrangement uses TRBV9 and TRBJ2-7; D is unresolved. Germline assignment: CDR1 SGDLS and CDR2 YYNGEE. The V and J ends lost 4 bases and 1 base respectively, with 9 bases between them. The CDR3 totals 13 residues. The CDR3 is CASSPSASYEQYF. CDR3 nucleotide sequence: TGTGCCAGCAGCCCCTCTGCGTCCTACGAGCAGTACTTC.

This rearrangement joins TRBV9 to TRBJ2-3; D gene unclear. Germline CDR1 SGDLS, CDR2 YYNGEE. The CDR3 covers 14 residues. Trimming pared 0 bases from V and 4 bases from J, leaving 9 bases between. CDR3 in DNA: TGTGCCAGCAGCGTAGGGGCCGGCGCAGATACGCAGTATTTT. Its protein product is CASSVGAGADTQYF.

The chain's CDR3 is CASSIGTGSVQYF. The CDR3 nucleotides are TGTGCCAGTAGTATAGGGACAGGGTCTGTTCAGTACTTC. The chain has TRBV19 and TRBJ2-4; 8 nucleotides line up with TRBD1. The trim removed 1 base at V and 11 bases at J, leaving 4 bases unmatched. Germline lookup yields CDR1 LNHDA and CDR2 SQIVND (reference sequence). The CDR3 is 13 amino acids.

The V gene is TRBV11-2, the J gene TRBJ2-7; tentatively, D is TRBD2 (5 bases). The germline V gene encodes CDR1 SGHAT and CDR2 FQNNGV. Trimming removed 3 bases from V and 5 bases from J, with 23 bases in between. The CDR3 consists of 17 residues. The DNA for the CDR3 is TGTGCCAGCAGCTTCCCCCTTGTGCGCTCCCCCGGGGACGAGCAGTACTTC. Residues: CASSFPLVRSPGDEQYF.

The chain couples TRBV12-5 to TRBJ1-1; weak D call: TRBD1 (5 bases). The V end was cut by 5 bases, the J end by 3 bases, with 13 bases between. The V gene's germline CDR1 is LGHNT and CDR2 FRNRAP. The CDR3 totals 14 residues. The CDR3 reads CASGLTGGDTEAFF. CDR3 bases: TGTGCTAGTGGTCTTACCGGGGGAGACACTGAAGCTTTCTTT.

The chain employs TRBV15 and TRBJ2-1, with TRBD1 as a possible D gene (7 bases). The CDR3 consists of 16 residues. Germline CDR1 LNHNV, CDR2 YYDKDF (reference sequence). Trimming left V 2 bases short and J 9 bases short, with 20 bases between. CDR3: CATSRSRGDLGGEQFF. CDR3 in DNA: TGTGCCACCAGCAGATCCAGGGGGGACCTGGGGGGTGAGCAGTTCTTC.